The 21 T cell receptor beta chains given below trace back to one sample, sequenced in a study of shared clonotypes between healthy human individuals. Naive CD8 isolation took CD45RO-negative cells positively selected for CCR7 and excluded terminally differentiated effector memory CD45RA+ cells. Clones were sequenced by immunoSEQ multiplex PCR, and TCRdb holds only the in-frame ones, with some missing. The repertoire consists of about 2 million clones, with approximately 94% occurring once and the leading ten covering about 1.1%. Input material: naive CD8+ T cells sorted from blood. The source of these receptors is a man in his late teens or twenties in good health.

This chain links TRBV27 with TRBJ2-2; 10 nucleotides agree with TRBD2. CDR1 MNHEY and CDR2 SMNVEV come from the germline V gene (reference sequence). The CDR3 sequence is 16 residues long. V lost 3 bases and J lost 7; bases outside the gene matches: 8. CDR3 sequence (DNA): TGTGCCAGCAGTTTGTCTAGCGGGAGTGGGGTCGGGGAGCTGTTTTTT. As protein: CASSLSSGSGVGELFF.

Notes on this clone: The identical CDR3 is also encoded by other nucleotide sequences in the sample. The chain has TRBV7-2 and TRBJ2-1, with 9 bases lining up with TRBD2. The germline CDR1 and CDR2 sequences are SGHTA and FQGNSA. V dropped 3 bases and J dropped 1; count of bases not matched to a gene: 1. The CDR3 runs 15 residues. The CDR3 coding sequence is TGTGCCAGCAGCTTCGCGGGAGGGTCCTACAATGAGCAGTTCTTC. It encodes CASSFAGGSYNEQFF.

The chain couples TRBV7-8 to TRBJ2-2; D is unresolved. CDR1 is SGHVS, CDR2 FQNEAQ, per germline. This CDR3 is built from 15 residues. V was shortened by 1 base and J by 3 bases, with 9 bases between the two germline ends. CDR3 region: CASSLGETHTGELFF. As DNA, the CDR3 is TGTGCCAGCAGCTTAGGAGAGACACACACCGGGGAGCTGTTTTTT.

The V call is TRBV5-6, the J call TRBJ2-1; the D gene is possibly TRBD2 (5 bases). The CDR3 runs 15 residues. Germline-derived CDR1 and CDR2 are SGHDT and YYEEEE. Trimming took 4 bases from V and 2 from J, leaving 13 bases between them. For the CDR3, the DNA is TGTGCCAGCAGCGATGGACTGTTAGCCTACAATGAGCAGTTCTTC. Translation: CASSDGLLAYNEQFF.

The rearrangement uses TRBV27 and TRBJ2-3; D ambiguous. This CDR3 spans 14 amino acids. Germline CDR1 and CDR2: MNHEY and SMNVEV (reference sequence). The ends were cut back, 6 bases at V and 6 bases at J, with 16 bases in the middle. DNA of the CDR3: TGTGCCAGCAGACGATTCTCCCTCCCGGATACGCAGTATTTT. Amino acids: CASRRFSLPDTQYF.

The gene calls are TRBV27 and TRBJ2-3; D not certain. The CDR3 covers 14 residues. V gave up 1 base and J gave up 6 bases, with 11 bases separating them. In germline, CDR1 is MNHEY, CDR2 SMNVEV (reference sequence). The CDR3 spells CASSLLVQDDTQYF. The CDR3 DNA follows: TGTGCCAGCAGTTTATTGGTGCAGGACGATACGCAGTATTTT.

This chain joins TRBV12-1 and TRBJ1-2; TRBD1 is the table's D call and was not checked against the DNA. TRBV12-1 is recorded as a pseudogene. This CDR3 is 15 amino acids long. DNA of the CDR3: TGTGCCAGCACACGAGGAGAGAGGGGGCTTGATGGCTACACCTTC. This sequence encodes CASTRGERGLDGYTF.

The chain carries TRBV2 and TRBJ1-1; D not certain. V shed 7 bases and J shed 11 bases, with 14 bases lying between them. Germline CDR1 and CDR2: SNHLY and FYNNEI. The CDR3 consists of 11 residues. The CDR3 loop reads CASIVRGNAFF. The DNA of the CDR3 is TGTGCCAGCATTGTCCGAGGGAATGCTTTCTTT.

The chain is built from TRBV11-2 and TRBJ2-3, with D unresolved. This CDR3 is 17 amino acids long. Germline V gene data show CDR1 as SGHAT and CDR2 as FQNNGV. V was shortened by 5 bases and J by 4 bases, with 22 bases between the two germline ends. In nucleotides, the CDR3 is TGTGCCAGCAGCCCCTATGGAATTGAGGCCGAGGCAGATACGCAGTATTTT. This translates into CASSPYGIEAEADTQYF.

This clone was detected a few times. The chain carries TRBV10-1 and TRBJ2-2; D is undetermined. In germline, CDR1 is WNHNN, CDR2 SYGVQD (reference sequence). Trimming left V 1 base short and J 6 bases short, with 3 bases between. This CDR3 has 12 amino acids. This CDR3 is CASSELAGELFF. CDR3 sequence (DNA): TGCGCCAGCAGTGAGTTGGCCGGGGAGCTGTTTTTT.

V gene TRBV9 combines with J gene TRBJ2-6; D perhaps matches TRBD1 (5 bases). The V gene's germline CDR1 is SGDLS and CDR2 YYNGEE. V shed 3 bases and J shed 2 bases, with 9 bases lying between them. The CDR3 totals 15 residues. In DNA, the CDR3 is TGTGCCAGCAGCGAGGGGATAGCTGGGGCCAACGTCCTGACTTTC. Translation: CASSEGIAGANVLTF.

The V call is TRBV5-6, the J call TRBJ1-6; 10 nucleotides line up with TRBD1. V lost 4 bases to trimming and J lost 7 bases; unmatched junction nucleotides: 2. Germline V gene data show CDR1 as SGHDT and CDR2 as YYEEEE. CDR3 length equals 14 residues. CDR3 DNA: TGTGCCAGCAGCGCGGGACAGGGGAATTCACCCCTCCACTTT. This translates into CASSAGQGNSPLHF.

The rearrangement uses TRBV6-1 and TRBJ2-7; D unclear. Germline CDR1 is MNHNS and CDR2 is SASEGT. V was clipped by 1 base and J by 2 bases, with 6 bases between them. The CDR3 has 13 amino acids. The CDR3 sequence is CASSEGHPYEQYF. CDR3 in DNA: TGTGCCAGCAGTGAAGGACATCCCTACGAGCAGTACTTC.

Points on this clone: Other DNA sequences within the sample encode an identical CDR3. The CDR3 sequence is CASSLTGPYEQYF. The CDR3 DNA sequence: TGTGCCAGCAGTTTGACTGGACCATACGAGCAGTACTTC. The chain employs TRBV6-1 and TRBJ2-7; the D is unclear. Germline V gives CDR1 MNHNS, CDR2 SASEGT. The germline V and J ends were trimmed by 5 bases and 4 bases, with 12 bases remaining between them. This CDR3 has 13 residues.

The chain joins TRBV5-4 to TRBJ2-7; TRBD1 might be the D (6 bases). The V gene's germline CDR1 is SGHNT and CDR2 YYREEE (reference sequence). This CDR3 has 14 amino acids. V lost 0 bases and J 5 bases, leaving 12 bases between the germline ends. CDR3 protein: CASSLANRVHEQYF. The DNA for the CDR3 is TGTGCCAGCAGCTTGGCTAACAGGGTCCACGAGCAGTACTTC.

The chain couples TRBV11-2 to TRBJ2-7; maybe TRBD2 (6 bases). Germline V gene sequence: CDR1 SGHAT, CDR2 FQNNGV. Trimming cost V 5 bases and J 4 bases, with 21 bases left between them. The CDR3 is made up of 16 amino acids. The CDR3 DNA is TGTGCCAGCAGCCCCACCCGGGACTGGAGTCTTTACGAGCAGTACTTC. Protein sequence: CASSPTRDWSLYEQYF.

This sequence joins TRBV9 and TRBJ1-2; no clear D gene. With 4 bases removed from V and 0 bases from J, the gap between germline ends came to 10 bases. This CDR3 has 14 residues. Germline V gene lookup returns CDR1 SGDLS and CDR2 YYNGEE. DNA for the CDR3: TGTGCCAGCAGCCCAGCTTACACTAACTATGGCTACACCTTC. Protein product: CASSPAYTNYGYTF.

This clone is a singleton in its sample. The chain links TRBV13 to TRBJ2-7, with D uncertain. Trimming shortened V by 1 base and J by 0 bases, and 7 bases separated the two germline ends. The CDR3 runs 14 residues. Germline loops: CDR1 PRHDT, CDR2 FYEKMQ (reference sequence). The CDR3 bases are TGTGCCAGCAGCTTAGCGGAAACCTCCTACGAGCAGTACTTC. It specifies CASSLAETSYEQYF. The full variable domain, with the rest looked up from reference TRBV13 and TRBJ2-7, is AAGVIQSPRHLIKEKRETATLKCYPIPRHDTVYWYQQGPGQDPQFLISFYEKMQSDKGSIPDRFSAQQFSDYHSELNMSSLELGDSALYFCASSLAETSYEQYFGPGTRLTVT.

V and J are TRBV5-1 and TRBJ2-7, with D perhaps being TRBD1 or TRBD2 (6 bases each). The CDR3 totals 15 residues. V was trimmed by 5 bases and J by 3 bases, leaving 18 bases between them. Germline V lookup: CDR1 SGHRS, CDR2 YFSETQ. The DNA for the CDR3 is TGCGCCAGCAGTTGGTCTCTCGGGGGCAGCTACGAGCAGTACTTC. This codes for CASSWSLGGSYEQYF.

The gene calls are TRBV5-4 and TRBJ1-1; 8 bases match TRBD1. Trimming removed 6 bases from V and 4 bases from J; junction bases left unmatched: 2. This CDR3 contains 12 residues. Germline V gene data show CDR1 as SGHNT and CDR2 as YYREEE (reference sequence). Here the CDR3 DNA reads TGTGCCAGCAAACAGGGGGGCACTGAAGCTTTCTTT. Translating gives CASKQGGTEAFF.

The rearrangement uses TRBV11-2 and TRBJ2-5; TRBD1 is a possible D gene (5 bases). Looked up from germline, CDR1 is SGHAT and CDR2 is FQNNGV. Trimming took off 1 base at V and 3 bases at J, with 9 bases between the two ends. This CDR3 has 14 amino acids. The CDR3 DNA follows: TGTGCCAGCAGCTTAGTGACAGCAGAAGAGACCCAGTACTTC. Translated: CASSLVTAEETQYF.